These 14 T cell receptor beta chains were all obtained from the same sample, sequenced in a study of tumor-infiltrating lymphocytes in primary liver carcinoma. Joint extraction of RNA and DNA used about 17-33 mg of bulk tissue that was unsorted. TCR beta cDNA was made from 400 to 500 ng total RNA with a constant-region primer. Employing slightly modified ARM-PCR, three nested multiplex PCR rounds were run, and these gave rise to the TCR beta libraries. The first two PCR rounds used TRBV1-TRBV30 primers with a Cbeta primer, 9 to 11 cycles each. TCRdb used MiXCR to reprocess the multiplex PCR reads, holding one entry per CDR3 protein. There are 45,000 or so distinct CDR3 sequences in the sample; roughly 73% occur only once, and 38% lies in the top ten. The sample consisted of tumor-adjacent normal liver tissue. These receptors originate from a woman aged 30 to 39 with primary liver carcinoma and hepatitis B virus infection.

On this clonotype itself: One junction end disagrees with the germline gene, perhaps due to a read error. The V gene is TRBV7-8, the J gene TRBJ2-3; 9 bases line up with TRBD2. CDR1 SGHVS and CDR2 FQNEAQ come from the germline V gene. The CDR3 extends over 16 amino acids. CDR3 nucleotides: TGTGCCAGCAGCTTAGGGGCGGGAGGGCCTGTTGATACGCTGTATTTT. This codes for CASSLGAGGPVDTLYF.

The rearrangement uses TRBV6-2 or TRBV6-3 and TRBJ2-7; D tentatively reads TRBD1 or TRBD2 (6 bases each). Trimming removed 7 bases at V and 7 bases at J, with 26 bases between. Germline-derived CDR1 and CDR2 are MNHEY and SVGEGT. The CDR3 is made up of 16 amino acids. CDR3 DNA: TGTGCCAGCATACGTCTGGCCGGGGGAGGACAGAGAGAGCAGTACTTC. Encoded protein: CASIRLAGGGQREQYF.

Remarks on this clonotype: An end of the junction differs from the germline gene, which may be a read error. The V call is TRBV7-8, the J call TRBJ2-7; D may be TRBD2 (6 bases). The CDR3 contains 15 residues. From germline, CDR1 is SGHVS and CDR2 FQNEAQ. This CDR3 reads CASSVIAGSRGERYF. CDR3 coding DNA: TGTGCCAGCAGCGTAATCGCGGGGAGCCGCGGGGAGCGGTACTTC.

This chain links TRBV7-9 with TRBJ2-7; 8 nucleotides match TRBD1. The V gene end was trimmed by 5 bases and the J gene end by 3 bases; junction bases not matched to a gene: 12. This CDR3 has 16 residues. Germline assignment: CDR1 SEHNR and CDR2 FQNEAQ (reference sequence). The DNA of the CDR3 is TGTGCCAGCAGCCCCTGGGATCAGGGGGCGGACTACGAGCAGTACTTC. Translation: CASSPWDQGADYEQYF.

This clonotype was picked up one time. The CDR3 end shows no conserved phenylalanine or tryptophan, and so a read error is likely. CDR3 sequence reads: CASYKHRGQETQYS. DNA for the CDR3: TGTGCCAGCTACAAACACAGGGGACAAGAGACCCAGTACTCC. This chain joins TRBV6-2 or TRBV6-3 and TRBJ2-5; TRBD1 matches 7 bases. Germline V CDR1 and CDR2: MNHEY, SVGEGT. The V and J ends lost 8 bases and 2 bases, in that order; junction bases with no gene match: 8. The CDR3 extends over 14 amino acids.

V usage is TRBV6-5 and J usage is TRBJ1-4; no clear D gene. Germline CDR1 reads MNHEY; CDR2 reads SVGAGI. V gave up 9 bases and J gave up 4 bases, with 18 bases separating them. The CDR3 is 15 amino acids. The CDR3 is CASKGITVVNEKLFF. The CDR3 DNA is TGTGCCAGTAAGGGTATAACAGTGGTTAATGAAAAACTGTTTTTT.

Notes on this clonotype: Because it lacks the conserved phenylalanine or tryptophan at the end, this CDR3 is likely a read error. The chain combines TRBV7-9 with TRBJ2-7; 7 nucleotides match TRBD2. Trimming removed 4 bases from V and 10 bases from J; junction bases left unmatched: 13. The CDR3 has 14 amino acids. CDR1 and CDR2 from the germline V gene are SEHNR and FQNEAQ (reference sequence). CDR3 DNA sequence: TGTGCCAGCAGCTCGGGAGGCCTCTCCTGCGATCAGTACTTA. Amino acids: CASSSGGLSCDQYL.

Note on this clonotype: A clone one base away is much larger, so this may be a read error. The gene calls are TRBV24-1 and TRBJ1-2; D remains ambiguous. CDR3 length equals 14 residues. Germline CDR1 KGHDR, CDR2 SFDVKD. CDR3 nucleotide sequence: TGTGACACCAGTGACCGGGCCTCCCAGTACGGCTACACCTTC. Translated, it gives CDTSDRASQYGYTF.

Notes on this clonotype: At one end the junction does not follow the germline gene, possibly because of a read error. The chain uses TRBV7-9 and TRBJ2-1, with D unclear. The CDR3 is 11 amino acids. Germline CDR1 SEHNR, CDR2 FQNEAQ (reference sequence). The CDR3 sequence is CARSLLNEQFF. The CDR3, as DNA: TGTGCCAGGAGCTTGTTAAACGAGCAGTTCTTC.

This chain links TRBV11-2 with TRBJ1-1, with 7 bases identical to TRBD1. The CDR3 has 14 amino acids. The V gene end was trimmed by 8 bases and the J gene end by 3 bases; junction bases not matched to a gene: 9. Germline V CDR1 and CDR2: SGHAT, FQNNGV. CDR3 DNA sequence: TGTGCCAGCTGCTACTGGGACAGACACACTGAAGCTTTCTTT. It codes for CASCYWDRHTEAFF.

CDR3 nucleotides: TGTGCCAGCAAACGGGACTCTAGTCCCATTAACGAGCAGTACTTC. Amino acid sequence: CASKRDSSPINEQYF. This rearrangement joins TRBV7-4 to TRBJ2-7; TRBD2 is a possible D gene (6 bases). V was cut by 7 bases and J by 5 bases, with 21 bases left in between. Germline V gene sequence: CDR1 SGHVT, CDR2 SQSDAQ. This CDR3 is 15 amino acids long.

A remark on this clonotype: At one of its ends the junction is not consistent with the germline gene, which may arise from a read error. The CDR3 coding sequence is TGTGCCAGCAGCTTGGCACCAAGAGACACCGGCGAGCTGTTTTTT. This translates into CASSLAPRDTGELFF. V usage is TRBV5-6 and J usage is TRBJ2-2; D is uncertain. The CDR3 consists of 15 residues. The germline gives CDR1 SGHDT, CDR2 YYEEEE.

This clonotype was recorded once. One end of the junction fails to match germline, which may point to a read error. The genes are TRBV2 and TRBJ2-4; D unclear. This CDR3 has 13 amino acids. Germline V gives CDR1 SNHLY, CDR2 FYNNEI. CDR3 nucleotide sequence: TGTGCCAGCTGTGAGTTAGAAGCAAACATTCAGTACTTC. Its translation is CASCELEANIQYF.

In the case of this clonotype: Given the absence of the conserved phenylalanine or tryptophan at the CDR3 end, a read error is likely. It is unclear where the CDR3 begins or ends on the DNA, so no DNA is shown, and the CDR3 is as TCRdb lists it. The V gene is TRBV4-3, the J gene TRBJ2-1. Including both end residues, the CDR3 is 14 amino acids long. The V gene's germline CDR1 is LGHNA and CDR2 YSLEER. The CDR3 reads CAGSHTELVNEPFS.